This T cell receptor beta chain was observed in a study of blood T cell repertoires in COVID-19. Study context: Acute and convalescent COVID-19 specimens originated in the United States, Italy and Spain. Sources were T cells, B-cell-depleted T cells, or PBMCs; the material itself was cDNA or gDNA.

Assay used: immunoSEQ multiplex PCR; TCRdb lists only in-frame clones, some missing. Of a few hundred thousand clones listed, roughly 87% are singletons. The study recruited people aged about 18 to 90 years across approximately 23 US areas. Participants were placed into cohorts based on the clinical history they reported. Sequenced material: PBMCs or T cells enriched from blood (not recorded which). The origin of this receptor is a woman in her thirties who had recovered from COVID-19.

DNA for the CDR3: TGTGCCAGCAGCTTGGTTAGCGGCCCCCTGGATACGCAGTATTTT. Amino acids: CASSLVSGPLDTQYF. The V and J genes are TRBV5-8 and TRBJ2-3, with D possibly being TRBD2 (6 bases). Germline values: CDR1 SGHTS, CDR2 YDEGEE. This CDR3 contains 15 residues. Trimming removed 0 bases from V and 6 bases from J, with 14 bases in between. Full variable domain (missing parts from reference TRBV5-8 and TRBJ2-3): EAGVTQSPTHLIKTRGQQATLRCSPISGHTSVYWYQQALGLGLQFLLWYDEGEERNRGNFPPRFSGRQFPNYSSELNVNALELEDSALYLCASSLVSGPLDTQYFGPGTRLTVL.